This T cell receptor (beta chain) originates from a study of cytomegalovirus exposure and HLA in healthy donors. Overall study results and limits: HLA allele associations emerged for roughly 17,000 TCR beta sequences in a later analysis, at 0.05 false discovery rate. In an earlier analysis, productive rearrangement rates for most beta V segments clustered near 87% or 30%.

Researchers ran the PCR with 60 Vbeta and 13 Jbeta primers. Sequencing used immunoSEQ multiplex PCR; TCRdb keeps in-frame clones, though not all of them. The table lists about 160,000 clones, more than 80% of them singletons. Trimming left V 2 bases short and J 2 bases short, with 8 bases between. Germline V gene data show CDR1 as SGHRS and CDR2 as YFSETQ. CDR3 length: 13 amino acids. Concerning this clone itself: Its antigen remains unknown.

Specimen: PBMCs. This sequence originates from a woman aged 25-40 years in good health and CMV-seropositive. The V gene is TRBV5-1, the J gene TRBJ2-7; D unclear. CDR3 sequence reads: CASSFTAPYEQYF. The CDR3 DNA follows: TGCGCCAGCAGCTTCACAGCCCCCTACGAGCAGTACTTC.